Following are 7 T cell receptor beta chains from one sample sequenced in a study of blood T cells in healthy people across ages. A second about 7 to 12 cycle PCR used barcoded and J-beta primers. Via MiXCR, TCRdb re-called the 5' RACE reads, giving one row per CDR3 protein. Among approximately 780,000 distinct CDR3 sequences listed, roughly 24% were seen once. This sample was also put to use in a study of T cells of mothers and their children.

Specimen: blood. The receptor set was obtained from a boy younger than 18 in good health.

This clonotype turned up a few times. The rearrangement links TRBV29-1 to TRBJ1-1, with a possible D match to TRBD1 (6 bases). V was clipped by 0 bases and J by 1 base, with 9 bases between them. Germline values: CDR1 SQVTM, CDR2 ANQGSEA. This CDR3 is 14 amino acids long. The CDR3 here is CSVEDQGPNTEAFF. In DNA, the CDR3 is TGCAGCGTTGAAGATCAGGGGCCGAACACTGAAGCTTTCTTT.

This chain joins TRBV6-6 and TRBJ1-1; D is unresolved. This CDR3 region has 13 residues. V was clipped by 5 bases and J by 6 bases, with 13 bases between them. The germline V gene encodes CDR1 MNHNY and CDR2 SVGAGI (reference sequence). CDR3: CASSTRRESEAFF. In nucleotides, the CDR3 is TGTGCCAGCAGTACGAGGCGGGAGTCTGAAGCTTTCTTT.

The V call is TRBV2, the J call TRBJ2-3; TRBD2 matches at 13 bases. The CDR3 sequence is 15 residues long. Losses at the gene ends were 7 bases for V and 6 bases for J; bases not matched to a gene: 7. Germline assignment: CDR1 SNHLY and CDR2 FYNNEI. As DNA, the CDR3 is TGTGCCAGCATCCAGGGACTAGCGGGGCTGGATACGCAGTATTTT. Protein: CASIQGLAGLDTQYF. Full variable domain (remainder filled in from reference TRBV2 and TRBJ2-3): EPEVTQTPSHQVTQMGQEVILRCVPISNHLYFYWYRQILGQKVEFLVSFYNNEISEKSEIFDDQFSVERPDGSNFTLKIRSTKLEDSAMYFCASIQGLAGLDTQYFGPGTRLTVL.

Only a few counts were recorded for this clonotype. The chain employs TRBV7-2 and TRBJ1-4, with D unresolved. The CDR3 has 13 residues. V shed 1 base and J shed 7 bases, with 7 bases lying between them. Germline loops: CDR1 SGHTA, CDR2 FQGNSA. The CDR3, as DNA: TGTGCCAGCAGCTTAGTACACGGTGAAAAACTGTTTTTT. Protein product: CASSLVHGEKLFF.

This clonotype has a handful of counts. This chain joins TRBV28 and TRBJ2-5; 13 bases are a match to TRBD2. CDR1 MDHEN and CDR2 SYDVKM come from the germline V gene. The J segment lost 7 bases and the V segment lost 4 bases, leaving 3 bases of the junction unmatched. This CDR3 region has 14 residues. The CDR3: CASSSRLAGGTQYF. The DNA of the CDR3 is TGTGCCAGCAGTTCTAGACTAGCGGGAGGGACCCAGTACTTC.

In this sample, this clonotype turned up a few times. The chain links TRBV7-9 to TRBJ1-2; 8 nucleotides match TRBD1. Trimming at V came to 1 base and at J to 4 bases, leaving 8 bases not matched to a gene. The CDR3 contains 16 residues. Looked up from germline, CDR1 is SEHNR and CDR2 is FQNEAQ (reference sequence). CDR3 sequence (DNA): TGTGCCAGCAGCTTAGACCCCCAGGGGGCAAGCTATGGCTACACCTTC. Translated, it gives CASSLDPQGASYGYTF.

V gene TRBV4-2 combines with J gene TRBJ1-3; a weak D match, TRBD1 (5 bases). The germline V gene encodes CDR1 LGHNA and CDR2 YNFKEQ. The CDR3 has 15 residues. V lost 8 bases, J lost 2 bases, and 16 bases lay in between. CDR3 residues: CASGRGGDPGNTIYF. The DNA for the CDR3 is TGTGCCAGCGGAAGAGGCGGGGACCCTGGAAACACCATATATTTT.